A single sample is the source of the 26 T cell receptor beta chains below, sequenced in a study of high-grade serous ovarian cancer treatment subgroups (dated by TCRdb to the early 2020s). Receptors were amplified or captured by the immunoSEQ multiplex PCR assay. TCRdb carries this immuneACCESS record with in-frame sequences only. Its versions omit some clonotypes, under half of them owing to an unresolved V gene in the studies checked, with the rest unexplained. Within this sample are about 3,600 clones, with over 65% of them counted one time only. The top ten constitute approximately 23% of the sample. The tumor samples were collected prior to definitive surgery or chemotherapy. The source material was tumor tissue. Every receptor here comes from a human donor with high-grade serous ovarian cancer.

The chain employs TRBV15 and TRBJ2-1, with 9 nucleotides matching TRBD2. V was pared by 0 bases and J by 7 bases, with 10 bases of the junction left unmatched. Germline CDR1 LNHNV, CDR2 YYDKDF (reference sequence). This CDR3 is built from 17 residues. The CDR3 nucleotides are TGTGCCACCAGCAGAGATGGGGGCGGGGGGGCAAGGAATGAGCAGTTCTTC. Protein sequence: CATSRDGGGGARNEQFF. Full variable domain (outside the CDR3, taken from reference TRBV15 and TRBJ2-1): DAMVIQNPRYQVTQFGKPVTLSCSQTLNHNVMYWYQQKSSQAPKLLFHYYDKDFNNEADTPDNFQSRRPNTSFCFLDIRSPGLGDTAMYLCATSRDGGGGARNEQFFGPGTRLTVL.

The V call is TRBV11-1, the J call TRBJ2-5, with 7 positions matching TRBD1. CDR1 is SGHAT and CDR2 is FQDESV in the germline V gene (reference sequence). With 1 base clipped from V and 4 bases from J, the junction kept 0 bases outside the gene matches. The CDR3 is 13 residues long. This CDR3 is CASSLDRGETQYF. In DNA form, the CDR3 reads TGTGCCAGCAGCTTAGACAGGGGAGAGACCCAGTACTTC.

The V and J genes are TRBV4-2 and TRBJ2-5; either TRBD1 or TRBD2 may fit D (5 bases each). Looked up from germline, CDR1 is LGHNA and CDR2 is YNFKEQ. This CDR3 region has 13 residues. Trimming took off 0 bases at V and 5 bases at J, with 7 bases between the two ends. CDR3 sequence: CASSQDWGETQYF. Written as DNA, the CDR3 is TGTGCCAGCAGCCAAGATTGGGGGGAGACCCAGTACTTC.

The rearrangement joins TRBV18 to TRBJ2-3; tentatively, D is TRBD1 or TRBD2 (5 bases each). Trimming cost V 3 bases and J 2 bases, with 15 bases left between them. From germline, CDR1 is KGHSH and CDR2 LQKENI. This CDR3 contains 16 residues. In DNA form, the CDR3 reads TGTGCCAGCTCACCCCAAGGTCGGGGCACCACAGATACGCAGTATTTT. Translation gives CASSPQGRGTTDTQYF.

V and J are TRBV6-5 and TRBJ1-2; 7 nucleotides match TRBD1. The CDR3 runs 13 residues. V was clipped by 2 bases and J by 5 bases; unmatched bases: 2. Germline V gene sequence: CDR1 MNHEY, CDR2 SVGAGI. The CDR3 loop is CASSYRDRYGYTF. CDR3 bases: TGTGCCAGCAGTTACAGGGACAGATATGGCTACACCTTC.

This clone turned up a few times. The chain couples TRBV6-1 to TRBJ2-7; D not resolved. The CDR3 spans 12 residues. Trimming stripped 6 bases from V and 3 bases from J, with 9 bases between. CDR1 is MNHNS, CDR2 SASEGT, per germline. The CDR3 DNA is TGTGCCAGCAGGGTTTCTAACTACGAGCAGTACTTC. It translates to CASRVSNYEQYF.

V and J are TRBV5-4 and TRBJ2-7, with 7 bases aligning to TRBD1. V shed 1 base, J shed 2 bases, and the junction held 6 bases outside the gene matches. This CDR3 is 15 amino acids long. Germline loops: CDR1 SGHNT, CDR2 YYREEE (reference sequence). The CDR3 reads CASSLWDRPTYEQYF. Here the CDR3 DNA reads TGTGCCAGCAGCTTGTGGGACAGACCCACCTACGAGCAGTACTTC.

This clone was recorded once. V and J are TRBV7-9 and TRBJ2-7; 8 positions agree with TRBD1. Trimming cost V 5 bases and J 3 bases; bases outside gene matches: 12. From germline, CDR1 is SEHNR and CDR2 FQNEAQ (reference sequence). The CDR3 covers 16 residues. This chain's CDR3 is CASSPGLDRGVYEQYF. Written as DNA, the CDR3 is TGTGCCAGCAGCCCCGGACTTGACAGGGGAGTCTACGAGCAGTACTTC. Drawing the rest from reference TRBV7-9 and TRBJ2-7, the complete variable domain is DTGVSQNPRHKITKRGQNVTFRCDPISEHNRLYWYRQTLGQGPEFLTYFQNEAQLEKSRLLSDRFSAERPKGSFSTLEIQRTEQGDSAMYLCASSPGLDRGVYEQYFGPGTRLTVT.

The CDR3 DNA reads as TGTGCCAGCAGCTTGGACTCCCCGACCACCGGGGAGCTGTTTTTT. Translation: CASSLDSPTTGELFF. This chain connects TRBV7-2 to TRBJ2-2; possibly TRBD2 for D (5 bases). The CDR3 runs to 15 residues. V was cut by 3 bases and J by 4 bases, with 12 bases left in between. Germline CDR1 and CDR2: SGHTA and FQGNSA.

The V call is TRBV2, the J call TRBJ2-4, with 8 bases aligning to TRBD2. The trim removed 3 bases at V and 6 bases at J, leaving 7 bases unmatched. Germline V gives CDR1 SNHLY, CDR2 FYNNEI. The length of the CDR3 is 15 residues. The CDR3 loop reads CASSDPAGEGNIQYF. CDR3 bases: TGTGCCAGCAGTGACCCAGCGGGAGAAGGAAACATTCAGTACTTC.

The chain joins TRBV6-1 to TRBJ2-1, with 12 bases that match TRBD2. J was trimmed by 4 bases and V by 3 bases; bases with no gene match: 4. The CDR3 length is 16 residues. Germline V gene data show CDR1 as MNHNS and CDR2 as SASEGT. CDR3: CASSETSGRFYNEQFF. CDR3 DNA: TGTGCCAGCAGTGAGACTAGCGGGAGATTTTACAATGAGCAGTTCTTC.

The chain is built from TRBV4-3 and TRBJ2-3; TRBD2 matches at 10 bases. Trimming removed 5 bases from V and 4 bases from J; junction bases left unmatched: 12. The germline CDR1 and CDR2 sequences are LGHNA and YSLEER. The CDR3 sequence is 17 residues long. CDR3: CASSEGQRGGLPDTQYF. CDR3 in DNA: TGCGCCAGCAGCGAAGGACAGCGGGGGGGCCTGCCAGATACGCAGTATTTT.

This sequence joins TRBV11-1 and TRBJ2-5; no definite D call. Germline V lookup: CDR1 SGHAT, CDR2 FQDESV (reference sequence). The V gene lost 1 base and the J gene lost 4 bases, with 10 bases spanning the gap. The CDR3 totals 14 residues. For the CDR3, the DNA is TGTGCCAGCAGCTTAGGCGGACGGGTAGAGACCCAGTACTTC. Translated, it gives CASSLGGRVETQYF.

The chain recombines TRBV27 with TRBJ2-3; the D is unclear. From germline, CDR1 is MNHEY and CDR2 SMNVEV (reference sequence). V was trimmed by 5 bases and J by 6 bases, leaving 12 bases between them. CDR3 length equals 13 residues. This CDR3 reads CASSPLFRDTQYF. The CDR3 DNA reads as TGTGCCAGCAGTCCCTTATTTCGGGATACGCAGTATTTT.

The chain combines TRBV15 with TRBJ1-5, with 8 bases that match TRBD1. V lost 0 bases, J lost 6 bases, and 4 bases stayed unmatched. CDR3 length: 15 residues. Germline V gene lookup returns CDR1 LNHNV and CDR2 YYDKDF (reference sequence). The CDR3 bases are TGTGCCACCAGCAGAGAGCCTACAGGGGGTCAGCCCCAGCATTTT. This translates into CATSREPTGGQPQHF.

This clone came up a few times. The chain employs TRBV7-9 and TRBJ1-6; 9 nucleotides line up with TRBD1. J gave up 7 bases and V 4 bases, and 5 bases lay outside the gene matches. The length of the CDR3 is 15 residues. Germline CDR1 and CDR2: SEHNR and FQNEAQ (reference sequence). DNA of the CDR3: TGTGCCAGCAGCTCTGAGACAGGGGGAAATTCACCCCTCCACTTT. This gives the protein CASSSETGGNSPLHF.

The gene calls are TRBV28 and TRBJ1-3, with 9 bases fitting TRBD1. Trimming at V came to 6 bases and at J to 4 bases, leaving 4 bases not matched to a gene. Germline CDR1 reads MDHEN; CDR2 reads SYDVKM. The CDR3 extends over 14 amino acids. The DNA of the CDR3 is TGTGCCAGCAGGGGAGGACAGGGGGGAAACACCATATATTTT. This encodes CASRGGQGGNTIYF.

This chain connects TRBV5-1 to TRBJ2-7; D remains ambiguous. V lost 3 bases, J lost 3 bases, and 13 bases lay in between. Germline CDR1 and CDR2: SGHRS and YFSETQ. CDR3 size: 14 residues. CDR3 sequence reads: CASSSLGPDYEQYF. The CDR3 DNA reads TGCGCCAGCAGCTCCCTCGGACCGGACTACGAGCAGTACTTC.

CDR3 nucleotides: TGCGCCAGCAGCCCTTTGACGGGCGGGAGGGAGACCCAGTACTTC. This codes for CASSPLTGGRETQYF. The chain is built from TRBV4-1 and TRBJ2-5; 8 bases match TRBD2. V was clipped by 4 bases and J by 5 bases; unmatched bases: 9. CDR3 length: 15 residues. Germline CDR1 is MGHRA and CDR2 is YSYEKL.

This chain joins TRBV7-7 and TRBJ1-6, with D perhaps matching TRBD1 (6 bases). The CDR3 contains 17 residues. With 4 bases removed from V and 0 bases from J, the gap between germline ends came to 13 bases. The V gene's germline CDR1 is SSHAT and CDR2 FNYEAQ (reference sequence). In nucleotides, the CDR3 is TGTGCCAGCAGCTCCCGGGGGGCGAGCTCCTATAATTCACCCCTCCACTTT. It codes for CASSSRGASSYNSPLHF.

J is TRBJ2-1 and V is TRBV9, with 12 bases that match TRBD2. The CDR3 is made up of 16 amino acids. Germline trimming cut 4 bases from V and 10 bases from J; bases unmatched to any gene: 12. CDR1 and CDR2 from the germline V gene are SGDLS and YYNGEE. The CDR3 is CASSPPSSGGAGEQFF. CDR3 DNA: TGTGCCAGCAGCCCCCCCTCTAGCGGGGGGGCCGGGGAGCAGTTCTTC.

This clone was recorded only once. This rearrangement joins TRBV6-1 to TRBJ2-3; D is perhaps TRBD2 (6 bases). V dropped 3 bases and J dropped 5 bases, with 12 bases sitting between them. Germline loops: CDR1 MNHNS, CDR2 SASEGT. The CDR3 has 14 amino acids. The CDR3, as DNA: TGTGCCAGCAGTGATCTGGGCGGGATAGATACGCAGTATTTT. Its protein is CASSDLGGIDTQYF.

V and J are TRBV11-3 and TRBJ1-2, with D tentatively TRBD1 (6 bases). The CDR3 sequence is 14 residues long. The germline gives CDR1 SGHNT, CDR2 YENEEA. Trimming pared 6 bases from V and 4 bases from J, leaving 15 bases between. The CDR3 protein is CASRPAQGSYGYTF. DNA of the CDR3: TGTGCCAGCAGACCCGCCCAGGGGAGCTATGGCTACACCTTC.

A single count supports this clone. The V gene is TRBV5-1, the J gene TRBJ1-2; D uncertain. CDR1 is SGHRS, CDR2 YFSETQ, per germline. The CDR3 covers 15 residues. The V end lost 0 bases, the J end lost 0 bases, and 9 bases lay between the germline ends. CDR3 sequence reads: CASSLDALTNYGYTF. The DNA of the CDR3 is TGCGCCAGCAGCTTGGATGCGTTAACTAACTATGGCTACACCTTC. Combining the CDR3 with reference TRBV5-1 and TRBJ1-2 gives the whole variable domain KAGVTQTPRYLIKTRGQQVTLSCSPISGHRSVSWYQQTPGQGLQFLFEYFSETQRNKGNFPGRFSGRQFSNSRSEMNVSTLELGDSALYLCASSLDALTNYGYTFGSGTRLTVV.

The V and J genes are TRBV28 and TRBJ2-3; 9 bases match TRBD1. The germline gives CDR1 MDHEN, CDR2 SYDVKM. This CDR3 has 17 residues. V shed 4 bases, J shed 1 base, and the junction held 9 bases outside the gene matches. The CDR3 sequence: CASSSEQGARGTDTQYF. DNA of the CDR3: TGTGCCAGCAGTTCAGAACAGGGGGCAAGGGGCACAGATACGCAGTATTTT. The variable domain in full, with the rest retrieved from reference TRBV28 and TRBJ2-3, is DVKVTQSSRYLVKRTGEKVFLECVQDMDHENMFWYRQDPGLGLRLIYFSYDVKMKEKGDIPEGYSVSREKKERFSLILESASTNQTSMYLCASSSEQGARGTDTQYFGPGTRLTVL.

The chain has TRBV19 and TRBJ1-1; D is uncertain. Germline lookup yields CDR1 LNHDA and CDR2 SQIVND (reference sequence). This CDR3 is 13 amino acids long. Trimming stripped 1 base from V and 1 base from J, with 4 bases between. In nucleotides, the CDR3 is TGTGCCAGTAGTATAGCAGAGAACACTGAAGCTTTCTTT. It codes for CASSIAENTEAFF.